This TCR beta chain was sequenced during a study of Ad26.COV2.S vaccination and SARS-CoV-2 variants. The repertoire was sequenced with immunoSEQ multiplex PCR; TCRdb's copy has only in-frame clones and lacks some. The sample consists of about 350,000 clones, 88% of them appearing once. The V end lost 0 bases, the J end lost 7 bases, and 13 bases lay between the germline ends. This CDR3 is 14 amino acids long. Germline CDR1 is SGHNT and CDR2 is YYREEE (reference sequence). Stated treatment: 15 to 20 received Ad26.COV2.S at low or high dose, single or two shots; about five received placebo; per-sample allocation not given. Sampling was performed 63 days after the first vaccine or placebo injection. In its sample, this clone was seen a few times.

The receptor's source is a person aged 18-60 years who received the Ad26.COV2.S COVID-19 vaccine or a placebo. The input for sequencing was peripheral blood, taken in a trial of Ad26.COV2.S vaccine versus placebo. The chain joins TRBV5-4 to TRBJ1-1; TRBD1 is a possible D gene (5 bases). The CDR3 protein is CASSLDTGKGEAFF. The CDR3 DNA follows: TGTGCCAGCAGCTTGGACACAGGTAAGGGTGAAGCTTTCTTT.